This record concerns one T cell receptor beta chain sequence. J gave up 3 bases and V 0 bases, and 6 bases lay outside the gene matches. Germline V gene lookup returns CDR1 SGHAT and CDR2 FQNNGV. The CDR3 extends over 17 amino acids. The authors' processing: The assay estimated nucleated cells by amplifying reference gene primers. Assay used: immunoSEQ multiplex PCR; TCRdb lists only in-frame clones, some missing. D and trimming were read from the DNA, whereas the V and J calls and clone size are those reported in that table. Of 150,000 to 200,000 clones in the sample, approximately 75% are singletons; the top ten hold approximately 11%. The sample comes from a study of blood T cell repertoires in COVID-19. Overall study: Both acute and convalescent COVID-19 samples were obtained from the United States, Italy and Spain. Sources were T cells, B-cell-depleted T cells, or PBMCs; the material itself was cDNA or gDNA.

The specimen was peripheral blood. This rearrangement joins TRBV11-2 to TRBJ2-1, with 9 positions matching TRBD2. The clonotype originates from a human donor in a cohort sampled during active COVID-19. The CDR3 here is CASSLETRGGRYNEQFF. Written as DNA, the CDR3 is TGTGCCAGCAGCTTAGAGACGCGGGGGGGCCGCTACAATGAGCAGTTCTTC.